Sequencing of this T cell receptor (beta chain) was carried out in a study of identifying expanded T cells in peripheral blood. Study-wide findings and caveats: Variance in clone template counts between roughly 2-week samples significantly increased with total template count across all healthy donors. Differentially abundant clones: about 1.1 between replicates, around 17 at 2 to 3 weeks, less than 20 at four.

Sequencing was performed with immunoSEQ multiplex PCR; in TCRdb, only in-frame clones are kept and a portion is missing. The sample holds 80,000 to 90,000 clones, approximately 83% seen once. During the collection period, no donor immune events like infections were recorded. With respect to this clone: Antigen: not known.

CDR1 is SGHRS, CDR2 YFSETQ, per germline. V lost 6 bases to trimming and J lost 5 bases; unmatched junction nucleotides: 12. The CDR3 is 15 residues long. Sequenced sample: blood. The chain couples TRBV5-1 to TRBJ2-5; 8 bases fit TRBD2. The source is a person aged 18 to 75 in good health. CDR3 residues: CASTPRTSSWETQYF. CDR3 bases: TGCGCCAGCACCCCTCGGACTAGCAGTTGGGAGACCCAGTACTTC.